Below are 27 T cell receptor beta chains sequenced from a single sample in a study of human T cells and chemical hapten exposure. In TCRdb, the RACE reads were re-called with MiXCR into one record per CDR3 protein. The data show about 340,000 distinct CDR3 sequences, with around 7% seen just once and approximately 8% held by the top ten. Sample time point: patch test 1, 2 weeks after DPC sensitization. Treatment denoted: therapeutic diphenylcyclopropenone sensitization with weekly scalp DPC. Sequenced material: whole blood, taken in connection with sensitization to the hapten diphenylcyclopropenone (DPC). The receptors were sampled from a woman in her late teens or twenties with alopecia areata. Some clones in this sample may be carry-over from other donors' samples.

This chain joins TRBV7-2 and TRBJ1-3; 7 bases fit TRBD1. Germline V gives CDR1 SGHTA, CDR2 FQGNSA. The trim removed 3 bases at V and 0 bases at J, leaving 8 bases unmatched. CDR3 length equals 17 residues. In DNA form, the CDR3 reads TGTGCCAGCAGCTTGGCCGGGACAGCATACTCTGGAAACACCATATATTTT. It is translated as CASSLAGTAYSGNTIYF.

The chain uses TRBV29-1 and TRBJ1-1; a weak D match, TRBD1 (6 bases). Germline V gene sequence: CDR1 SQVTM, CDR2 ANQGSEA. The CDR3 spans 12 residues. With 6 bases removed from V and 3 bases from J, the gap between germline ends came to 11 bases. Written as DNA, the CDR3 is TGCAGCGTCGGAGGGGGGCACACTGAAGCTTTCTTT. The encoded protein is CSVGGGHTEAFF.

The CDR3 loop is CASSPPAGSGNTIYF. The CDR3, as DNA: TGTGCCAGCAGTCCCCCGGCAGGCTCTGGAAACACCATATATTTT. The chain carries TRBV6-1 and TRBJ1-3; D remains ambiguous. The CDR3 is 15 residues long. V was cut by 5 bases and J by 0 bases, with 11 bases left in between. Germline values: CDR1 MNHNS, CDR2 SASEGT.

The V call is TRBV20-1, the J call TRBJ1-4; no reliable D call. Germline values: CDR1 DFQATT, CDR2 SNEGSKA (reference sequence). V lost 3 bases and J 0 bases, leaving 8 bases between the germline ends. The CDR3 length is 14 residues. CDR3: CSASPGATNEKLFF. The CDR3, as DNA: TGCAGTGCTAGCCCAGGTGCAACTAATGAAAAACTGTTTTTT.

CDR3 residues: CASSPGLTSGNEQFF. CDR3 DNA: TGTGCCAGCAGCCCGGGACTGACTAGCGGTAATGAGCAGTTCTTC. The chain has TRBV5-4 and TRBJ2-1, with TRBD2 matching over 9 bases. Germline V gene data show CDR1 as SGHNT and CDR2 as YYREEE (reference sequence). Trimming removed 4 bases from V and 7 bases from J; junction bases left unmatched: 9. The length of the CDR3 is 15 residues. The full variable domain, rest sourced from reference TRBV5-4 and TRBJ2-1, is ETGVTQSPTHLIKTRGQQVTLRCSSQSGHNTVSWYQQALGQGPQFIFQYYREEENGRGNFPPRFSGLQFPNYSSELNVNALELDDSALYLCASSPGLTSGNEQFFGPGTRLTVL.

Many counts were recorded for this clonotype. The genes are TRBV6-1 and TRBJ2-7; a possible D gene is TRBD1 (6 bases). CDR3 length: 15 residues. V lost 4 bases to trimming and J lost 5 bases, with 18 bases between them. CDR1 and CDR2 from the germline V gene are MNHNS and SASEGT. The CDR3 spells CASSGKGGFGNEQYF. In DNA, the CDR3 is TGTGCCAGCAGTGGAAAAGGGGGTTTTGGGAACGAGCAGTACTTC.

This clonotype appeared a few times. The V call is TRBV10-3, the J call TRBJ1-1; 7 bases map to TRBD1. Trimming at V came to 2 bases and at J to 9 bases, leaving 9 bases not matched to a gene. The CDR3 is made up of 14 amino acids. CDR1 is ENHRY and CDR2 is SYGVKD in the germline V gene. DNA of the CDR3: TGTGCCATCAGTGAGGAACTTCACAGGGGCCAAGCTTTCTTT. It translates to CAISEELHRGQAFF.

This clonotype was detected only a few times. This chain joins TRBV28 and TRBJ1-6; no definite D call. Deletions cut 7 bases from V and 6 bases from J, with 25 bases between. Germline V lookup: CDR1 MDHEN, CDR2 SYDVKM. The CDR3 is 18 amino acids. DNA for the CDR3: TGTGCCAGCACCTCCCCCAGGCGAGGAGACGGTAGTAATTCACCCCTCCACTTT. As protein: CASTSPRRGDGSNSPLHF.

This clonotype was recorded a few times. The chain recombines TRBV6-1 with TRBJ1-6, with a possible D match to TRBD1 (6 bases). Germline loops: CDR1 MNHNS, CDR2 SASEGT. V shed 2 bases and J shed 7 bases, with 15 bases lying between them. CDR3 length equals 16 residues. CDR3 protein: CASSEWRGQQNSPLHF. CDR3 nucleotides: TGTGCCAGCAGTGAATGGCGTGGACAGCAAAATTCACCCCTCCACTTT.

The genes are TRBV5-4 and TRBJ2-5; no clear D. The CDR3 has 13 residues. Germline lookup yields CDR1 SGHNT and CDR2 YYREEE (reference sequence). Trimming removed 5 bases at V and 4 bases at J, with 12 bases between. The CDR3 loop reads CASSTMGPETQYF. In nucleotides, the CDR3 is TGTGCCAGCAGTACAATGGGCCCAGAGACCCAGTACTTC.

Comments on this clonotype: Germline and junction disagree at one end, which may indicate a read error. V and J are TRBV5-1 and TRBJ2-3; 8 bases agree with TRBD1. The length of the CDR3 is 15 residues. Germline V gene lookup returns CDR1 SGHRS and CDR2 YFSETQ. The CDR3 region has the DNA TGCACCAGCAGCATTGGGGGACAGGGCACAGATACGCAGTATTTT. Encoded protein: CTSSIGGQGTDTQYF. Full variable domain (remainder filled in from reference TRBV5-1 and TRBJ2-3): KAGVTQTPRYLIKTRGQQVTLSCSPISGHRSVSWYQQTPGQGLQFLFEYFSETQRNKGNFPGRFSGRQFSNSRSEMNVSTLELGDSALYLCTSSIGGQGTDTQYFGPGTRLTVL.

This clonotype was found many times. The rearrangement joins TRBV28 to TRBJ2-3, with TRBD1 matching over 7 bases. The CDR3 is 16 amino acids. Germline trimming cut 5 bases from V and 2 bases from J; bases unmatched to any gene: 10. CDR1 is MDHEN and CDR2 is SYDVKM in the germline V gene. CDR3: CASSLRQGALTDTQYF. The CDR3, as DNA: TGTGCCAGCAGTCTAAGACAGGGTGCCCTCACAGATACGCAGTATTTT. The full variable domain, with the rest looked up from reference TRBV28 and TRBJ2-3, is DVKVTQSSRYLVKRTGEKVFLECVQDMDHENMFWYRQDPGLGLRLIYFSYDVKMKEKGDIPEGYSVSREKKERFSLILESASTNQTSMYLCASSLRQGALTDTQYFGPGTRLTVL.

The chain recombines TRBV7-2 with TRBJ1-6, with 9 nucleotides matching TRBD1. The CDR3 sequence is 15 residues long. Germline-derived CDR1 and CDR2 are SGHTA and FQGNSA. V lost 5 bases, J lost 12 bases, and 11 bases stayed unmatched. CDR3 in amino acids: CASSPEAGQGVPLHF. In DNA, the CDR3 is TGTGCCAGCAGCCCCGAAGCGGGACAGGGAGTACCCCTCCACTTT.

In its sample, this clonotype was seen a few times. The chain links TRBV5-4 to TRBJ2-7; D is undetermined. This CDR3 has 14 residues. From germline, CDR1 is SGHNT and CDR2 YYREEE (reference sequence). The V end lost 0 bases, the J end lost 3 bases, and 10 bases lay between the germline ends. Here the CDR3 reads CASSLDLGNYEQYF. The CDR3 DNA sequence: TGTGCCAGCAGCTTGGATCTGGGGAACTACGAGCAGTACTTC. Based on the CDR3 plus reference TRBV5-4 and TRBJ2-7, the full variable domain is ETGVTQSPTHLIKTRGQQVTLRCSSQSGHNTVSWYQQALGQGPQFIFQYYREEENGRGNFPPRFSGLQFPNYSSELNVNALELDDSALYLCASSLDLGNYEQYFGPGTRLTVT.

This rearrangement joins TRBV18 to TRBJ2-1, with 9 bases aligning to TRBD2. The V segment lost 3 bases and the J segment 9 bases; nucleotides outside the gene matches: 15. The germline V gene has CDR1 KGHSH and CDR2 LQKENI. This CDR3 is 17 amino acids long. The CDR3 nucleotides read TGTGCCAGCTCACCTACGGTCCTAGCGGGGAGCTACCCTGAGCAGTTCTTC. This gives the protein CASSPTVLAGSYPEQFF.

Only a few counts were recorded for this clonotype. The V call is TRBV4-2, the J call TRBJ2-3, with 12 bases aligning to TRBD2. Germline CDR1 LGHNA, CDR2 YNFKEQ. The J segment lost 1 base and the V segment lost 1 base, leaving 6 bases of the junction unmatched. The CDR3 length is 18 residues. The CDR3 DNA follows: TGTGCCAGCAGCCAAGCCGGGACTAGCGGGTTTGGCACAGATACGCAGTATTTT. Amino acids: CASSQAGTSGFGTDTQYF.

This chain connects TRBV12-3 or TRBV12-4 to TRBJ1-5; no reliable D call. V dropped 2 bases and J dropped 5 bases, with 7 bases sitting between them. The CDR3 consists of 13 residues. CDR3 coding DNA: TGTGCCAGCAGTTTAAGGGCTGATCAGCCCCAGCATTTT. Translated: CASSLRADQPQHF.

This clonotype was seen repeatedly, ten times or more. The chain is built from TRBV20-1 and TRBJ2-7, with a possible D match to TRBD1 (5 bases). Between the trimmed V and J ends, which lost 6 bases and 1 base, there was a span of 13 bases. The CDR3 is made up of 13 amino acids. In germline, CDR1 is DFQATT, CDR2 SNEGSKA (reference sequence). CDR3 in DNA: TGCAGTGCCCCGCTTAGGGGTTCCTACGAGCAGTACTTC. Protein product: CSAPLRGSYEQYF.

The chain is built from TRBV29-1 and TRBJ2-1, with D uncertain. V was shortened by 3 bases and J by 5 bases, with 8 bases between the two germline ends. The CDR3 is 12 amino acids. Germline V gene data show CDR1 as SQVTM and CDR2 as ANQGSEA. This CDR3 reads CSVDHWDNEQFF. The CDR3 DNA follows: TGCAGCGTTGATCACTGGGACAATGAGCAGTTCTTC.

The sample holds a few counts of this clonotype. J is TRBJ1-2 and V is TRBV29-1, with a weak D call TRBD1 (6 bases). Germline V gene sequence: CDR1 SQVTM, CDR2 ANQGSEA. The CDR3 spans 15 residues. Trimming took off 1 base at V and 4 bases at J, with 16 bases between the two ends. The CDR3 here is CSVEGRPQGGYGYTF. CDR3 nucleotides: TGCAGCGTTGAAGGCCGGCCACAGGGTGGCTATGGCTACACCTTC.

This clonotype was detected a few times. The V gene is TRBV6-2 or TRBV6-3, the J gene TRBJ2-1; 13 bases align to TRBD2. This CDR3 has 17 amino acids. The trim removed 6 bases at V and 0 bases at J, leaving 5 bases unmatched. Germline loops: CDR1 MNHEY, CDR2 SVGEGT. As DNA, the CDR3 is TGTGCCAGCAGCACACGACTAGCGGGGGGCTCCTACAATGAGCAGTTCTTC. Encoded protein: CASSTRLAGGSYNEQFF.

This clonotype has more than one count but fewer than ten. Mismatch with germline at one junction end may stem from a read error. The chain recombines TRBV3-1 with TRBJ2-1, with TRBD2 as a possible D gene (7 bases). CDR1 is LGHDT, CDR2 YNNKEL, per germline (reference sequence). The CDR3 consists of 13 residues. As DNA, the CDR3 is TGTGCCAGCAGCCAAGATCGGTGGCGGGGGCCGCCCTTC. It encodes CASSQDRWRGPPF.

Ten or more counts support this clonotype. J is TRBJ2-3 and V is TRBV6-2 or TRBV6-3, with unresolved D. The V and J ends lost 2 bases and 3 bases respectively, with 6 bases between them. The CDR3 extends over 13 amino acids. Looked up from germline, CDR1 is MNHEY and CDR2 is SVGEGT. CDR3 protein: CASSYPETDTQYF. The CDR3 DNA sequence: TGTGCCAGCAGTTACCCGGAGACAGATACGCAGTATTTT.

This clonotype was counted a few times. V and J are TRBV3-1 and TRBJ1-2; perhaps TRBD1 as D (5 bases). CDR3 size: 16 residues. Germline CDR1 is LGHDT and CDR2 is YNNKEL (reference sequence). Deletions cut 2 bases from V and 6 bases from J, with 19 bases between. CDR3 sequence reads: CASSQTTGTRHDGYTF. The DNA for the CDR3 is TGTGCCAGCAGCCAAACTACCGGGACTCGTCATGATGGCTACACCTTC.

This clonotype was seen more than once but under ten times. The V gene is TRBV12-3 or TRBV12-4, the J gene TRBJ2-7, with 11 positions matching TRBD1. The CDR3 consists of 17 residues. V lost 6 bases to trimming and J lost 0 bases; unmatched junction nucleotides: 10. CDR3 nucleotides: TGTGCCAGCAGCCTAGGACAGGGGGCCCCTAGCTCCTACGAGCAGTACTTC. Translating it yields CASSLGQGAPSSYEQYF.

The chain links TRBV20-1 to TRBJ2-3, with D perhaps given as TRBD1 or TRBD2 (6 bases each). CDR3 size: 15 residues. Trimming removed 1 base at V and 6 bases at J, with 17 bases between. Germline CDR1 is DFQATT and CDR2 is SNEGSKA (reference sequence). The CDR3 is CSARAHGGGRDTQYF. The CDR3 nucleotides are TGCAGTGCTAGAGCTCATGGAGGGGGAAGGGATACGCAGTATTTT.

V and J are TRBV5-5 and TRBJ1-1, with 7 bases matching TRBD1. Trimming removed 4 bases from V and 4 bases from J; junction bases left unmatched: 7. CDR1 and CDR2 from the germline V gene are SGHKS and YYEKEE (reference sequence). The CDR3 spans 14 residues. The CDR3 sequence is CASSLQTGPTEAFF. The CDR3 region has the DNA TGTGCCAGCAGCCTACAGACAGGGCCCACTGAAGCTTTCTTT.